This is a list of T cell receptor beta chains from one sample in a study of shared clonotypes between healthy human individuals. TCRdb's copy holds only in-frame clones and misses some; the assay was immunoSEQ multiplex PCR. The sample yields millions of clones, under 95% seen once. Sequenced: naive CD8+ T cells from PBMCs. These receptors all stem from a man aged 18 to 29 in good health. Some clones in this sample may be carry-over from other donors' samples. Both conserved end residues are part of each CDR3. D genes are given only for firm matches. Expanded clones are given a class, and other clones once, few, many or no size at all.

TRBV27	TRBJ2-1	TRBD1	.	TGTGCCAGCAAGGGGACAGACTCTACCAGCTCCTACAATGAGCAGTTCTTC	CASKGTDSTSSYNEQFF
TRBV28	TRBJ1-3	TRBD1	.	TGTGCCAGTCACACCAACGCAGGGGGCCTTGGAAACACCATATATTTT	CASHTNAGGLGNTIYF
TRBV15	TRBJ1-1	.	.	TGTGCCACCAGCAGAGATTTGGTGGGGGGGTCGGGTTCTGAAGCTTTCTTT	CATSRDLVGGSGSEAFF
TRBV4-3	TRBJ2-1	TRBD1	.	TGCGCCAGCAGCCTGGGACAGGGGTCCTACAATGAGCAGTTCTTC	CASSLGQGSYNEQFF
TRBV6-4	TRBJ1-5	.	.	TGTGCCAGCAGCGATGGACCCAATCAGCCCCAGCATTTT	CASSDGPNQPQHF
TRBV28	TRBJ1-5	.	.	TGTGCCAGCAGTTTATTACGGGGCGGGTTCAATCAGCCCCAGCATTTT	CASSLLRGGFNQPQHF
TRBV6-5	TRBJ2-1	TRBD2	.	TGTGCCAGCAGGCCCGGGACTAGCTCCTACAATGAGCAGTTCTTC	CASRPGTSSYNEQFF
TRBV11-3	TRBJ2-1	.	.	TGTGCCAGCAGCCCTTCCGCGGGACAGCCGTACAATGAGCAGTTCTTC	CASSPSAGQPYNEQFF
TRBV6-1	TRBJ2-2	TRBD2	.	TGTGCCAGCGATAGCGGGAGGGCCCGGACCGGGGAGCTGTTTTTT	CASDSGRARTGELFF
TRBV9	TRBJ2-7	.	.	TGTGCCAGCAGCCTATCGGGCAGGCCAAGCTACGAGCAGTACTTC	CASSLSGRPSYEQYF
TRBV5-6	TRBJ2-1	.	few	TGTGCCAGCAGCTTGGGGCGGAGCTCCTACAATGAGCAGTTCTTC	CASSLGRSSYNEQFF
TRBV6-5	TRBJ1-1	.	.	TGTGCCAGCAGTTACCGGACGGTGAACACTGAAGCTTTCTTT	CASSYRTVNTEAFF
TRBV28	TRBJ2-3	TRBD1	.	TGTGCCAGCAGACCGAGCCTAAGGGACAGCGTATGGACAGATACGCAGTATTTT	CASRPSLRDSVWTDTQYF
TRBV11-2	TRBJ2-1	TRBD2	.	TGTGCCAGCACCCGACCGATAGCGGGAGGGATTGAGCAGTTCTTC	CASTRPIAGGIEQFF
TRBV11-1	TRBJ2-3	TRBD2	.	TGTGCCAGCAGCCTAAGCCTAGCGGGAGGTGAAGATACGCAGTATTTT	CASSLSLAGGEDTQYF
TRBV7-9	TRBJ2-1	TRBD2	.	TGTGCCAGCAGCCCTCCTAGCGGGAAAACTTACAATGAGCAGTTCTTC	CASSPPSGKTYNEQFF
TRBV5-8	TRBJ1-4	.	.	TGTGCCAGCAGCTTCCCCGCTAATGTCCTGTTTTTT	CASSFPANVLFF
TRBV4-1	TRBJ2-5	.	.	TGCGCCAGCAGCCAGGGATCCATCCGGGCGGAGACCCAGTACTTC	CASSQGSIRAETQYF
TRBV19	TRBJ2-5	.	.	TGTGCCAGTAGTATAGACGACGAAGAGACCCAGTACTTC	CASSIDDEETQYF
TRBV27	TRBJ2-1	.	.	TGTGCCAGCAGTTTATTACCAACGTTCGGGGATTCGGACGAGGAGCAGTTCTTC	CASSLLPTFGDSDEEQFF
TRBV7-9	TRBJ2-7	TRBD1	.	TGTGCCAGCAGCTCTACAGGGGGCCTAACCTACGAGCAGTACTTC	CASSSTGGLTYEQYF
TRBV4-3	TRBJ2-1	.	.	TGCGCCAGCAGCCAAGATTGGACGAGCTCCTACAATGAGCAGTTCTTC	CASSQDWTSSYNEQFF
TRBV29-1	TRBJ2-2	.	.	TGCAGCGTTGAAGAGGAAGTTGGGGAAAGCACCGGGGAGCTGTTTTTT	CSVEEEVGESTGELFF
TRBV28	TRBJ2-7	.	.	TGTGCCAGCAGTCTAGACCGGGGCCCCTACGAGCAGTACTTC	CASSLDRGPYEQYF
TRBV19	TRBJ2-2	.	.	TGTGCCAGTAGTACCGACATGGGATCTAACACCGGGGAGCTGTTTTTT	CASSTDMGSNTGELFF
TRBV19	TRBJ1-5	TRBD1	once	TGTGCCAGTCAAAACAGGGGGGATCAGCCCCAGCATTTT	CASQNRGDQPQHF
TRBV29-1	TRBJ1-1	.	.	TGCAGCGTTTTACCACCCACTGAAGCTTTCTTT	CSVLPPTEAFF
TRBV13	TRBJ2-7	.	.	TGTGCCAGCAGCTCACGACTAGAATCGGTATACGAGCAGTACTTC	CASSSRLESVYEQYF
TRBV4-3	TRBJ2-1	.	once	TGCGCCAGCAGCCAAAGCCACAGCCCGTACAATGAGCAGTTCTTC	CASSQSHSPYNEQFF
TRBV6-1	TRBJ1-3	.	once	TGTGCCAGCAGTGAAGGGACAGTCTCTGGAAACACCATATATTTT	CASSEGTVSGNTIYF
TRBV7-9	TRBJ2-7	TRBD2	.	TGTGCCAGCAGCTTTGGAGGACTAGCGGGAGTCGAGCAGTACTTC	CASSFGGLAGVEQYF
TRBV27	TRBJ2-7	TRBD1	.	TGTGCCAGCAGTTGGGGGACAGGGGTCTACGAGCAGTACTTC	CASSWGTGVYEQYF
TRBV27	TRBJ2-7	.	.	TGTGCCAGCAGTTTATCGCCGGTTTCCTACGAGCAGTACTTC	CASSLSPVSYEQYF
TRBV19	TRBJ2-2	.	.	TGTGCCAGTGAGGGTGTATTTGGGGCCGGGGAGCTGTTTTTT	CASEGVFGAGELFF
TRBV27	TRBJ2-2	.	.	TGTGCCAGCAGTTCCCCCCATACTAACACCGGGGAGCTGTTTTTT	CASSSPHTNTGELFF
TRBV11-2	TRBJ2-7	.	.	TGTGCCAGCTTGGGGGGCGCGTACTACGAGCAGTACTTC	CASLGGAYYEQYF
TRBV27	TRBJ1-5	TRBD1	.	TGTGCCAGCAGTCCGGGGACAGGGGTTCAGCCCCAGCATTTT	CASSPGTGVQPQHF
TRBV28	TRBJ1-5	.	few	TGTGCCAGCAGTTTATCACAGACTGATCAGCCCCAGCATTTT	CASSLSQTDQPQHF
TRBV27	TRBJ1-2	TRBD1	.	TGTGCCAGCAGTTTCCTTGGACAGGGGGGGGTTGGCTACACCTTC	CASSFLGQGGVGYTF
TRBV9	TRBJ1-1	.	.	TGTGCCAGCAGCGAACCAGACGGGGCTGAAGCTTTCTTT	CASSEPDGAEAFF
TRBV18	TRBJ2-1	TRBD2	.	TGTGCCAGCTCACCGCCGGGACTAGCGGGGCTATACAATGAGCAGTTCTTC	CASSPPGLAGLYNEQFF
TRBV6-1	TRBJ1-2	TRBD1	.	TGTGCCAGCAGTGAAACAGGGGGTTTTGGCTACACCTTC	CASSETGGFGYTF
TRBV9	TRBJ2-1	.	.	TGTGCCAGCAGCGTAGGCGACGGGAGCTCCTACAATGAGCAGTTCTTC	CASSVGDGSSYNEQFF
TRBV6-4	TRBJ1-4	TRBD1	.	TGTGCCAGGGACCCCGGGACAGGAATAAATGAAAAACTGTTTTTT	CARDPGTGINEKLFF
TRBV27	TRBJ2-7	.	.	TGTGCCAGCAGTTTCGCTGCAGGTCCCCACGAGCAGTACTTC	CASSFAAGPHEQYF
TRBV5-4	TRBJ1-2	.	.	TGTGCCAGCGCCGGGACCCCAAACTATGGCTACACCTTC	CASAGTPNYGYTF
TRBV19	TRBJ2-7	TRBD1	.	TGTGCCAGTAGTAAGTGGGGCAGGGGGCAGGACGAGCAGTACTTC	CASSKWGRGQDEQYF
TRBV10-3	TRBJ1-2	.	few	TGTGCCATCAGTGAGCCAAACTATGGCTACACCTTC	CAISEPNYGYTF
TRBV11-2	TRBJ1-2	.	.	TGTGCCAGCAGCTTAGTGGGAGACGGAGATATCTATGGCTACACCTTC	CASSLVGDGDIYGYTF
TRBV7-2	TRBJ2-7	TRBD1	.	TGTGCCAGCAGCCTCGGGACAGGGGGTACCGAGCAGTACTTC	CASSLGTGGTEQYF
TRBV11-2	TRBJ2-1	.	.	TGTGCCAGCAGCGTAGGCGGCAATGAGCAGTTCTTC	CASSVGGNEQFF
TRBV29-1	TRBJ1-2	.	.	TGCAGCGTTGGCCAACAGGGAGGGGACTATGGCTACACCTTC	CSVGQQGGDYGYTF
TRBV27	TRBJ1-2	.	few	TGTGCCAGCCGTACCGCCTATGGCTACACCTTC	CASRTAYGYTF
TRBV6-4	TRBJ1-5	.	.	TGTGCCACCTATCCAGGGAGGGGCTGGGAGCCCCAGCATTTT	CATYPGRGWEPQHF